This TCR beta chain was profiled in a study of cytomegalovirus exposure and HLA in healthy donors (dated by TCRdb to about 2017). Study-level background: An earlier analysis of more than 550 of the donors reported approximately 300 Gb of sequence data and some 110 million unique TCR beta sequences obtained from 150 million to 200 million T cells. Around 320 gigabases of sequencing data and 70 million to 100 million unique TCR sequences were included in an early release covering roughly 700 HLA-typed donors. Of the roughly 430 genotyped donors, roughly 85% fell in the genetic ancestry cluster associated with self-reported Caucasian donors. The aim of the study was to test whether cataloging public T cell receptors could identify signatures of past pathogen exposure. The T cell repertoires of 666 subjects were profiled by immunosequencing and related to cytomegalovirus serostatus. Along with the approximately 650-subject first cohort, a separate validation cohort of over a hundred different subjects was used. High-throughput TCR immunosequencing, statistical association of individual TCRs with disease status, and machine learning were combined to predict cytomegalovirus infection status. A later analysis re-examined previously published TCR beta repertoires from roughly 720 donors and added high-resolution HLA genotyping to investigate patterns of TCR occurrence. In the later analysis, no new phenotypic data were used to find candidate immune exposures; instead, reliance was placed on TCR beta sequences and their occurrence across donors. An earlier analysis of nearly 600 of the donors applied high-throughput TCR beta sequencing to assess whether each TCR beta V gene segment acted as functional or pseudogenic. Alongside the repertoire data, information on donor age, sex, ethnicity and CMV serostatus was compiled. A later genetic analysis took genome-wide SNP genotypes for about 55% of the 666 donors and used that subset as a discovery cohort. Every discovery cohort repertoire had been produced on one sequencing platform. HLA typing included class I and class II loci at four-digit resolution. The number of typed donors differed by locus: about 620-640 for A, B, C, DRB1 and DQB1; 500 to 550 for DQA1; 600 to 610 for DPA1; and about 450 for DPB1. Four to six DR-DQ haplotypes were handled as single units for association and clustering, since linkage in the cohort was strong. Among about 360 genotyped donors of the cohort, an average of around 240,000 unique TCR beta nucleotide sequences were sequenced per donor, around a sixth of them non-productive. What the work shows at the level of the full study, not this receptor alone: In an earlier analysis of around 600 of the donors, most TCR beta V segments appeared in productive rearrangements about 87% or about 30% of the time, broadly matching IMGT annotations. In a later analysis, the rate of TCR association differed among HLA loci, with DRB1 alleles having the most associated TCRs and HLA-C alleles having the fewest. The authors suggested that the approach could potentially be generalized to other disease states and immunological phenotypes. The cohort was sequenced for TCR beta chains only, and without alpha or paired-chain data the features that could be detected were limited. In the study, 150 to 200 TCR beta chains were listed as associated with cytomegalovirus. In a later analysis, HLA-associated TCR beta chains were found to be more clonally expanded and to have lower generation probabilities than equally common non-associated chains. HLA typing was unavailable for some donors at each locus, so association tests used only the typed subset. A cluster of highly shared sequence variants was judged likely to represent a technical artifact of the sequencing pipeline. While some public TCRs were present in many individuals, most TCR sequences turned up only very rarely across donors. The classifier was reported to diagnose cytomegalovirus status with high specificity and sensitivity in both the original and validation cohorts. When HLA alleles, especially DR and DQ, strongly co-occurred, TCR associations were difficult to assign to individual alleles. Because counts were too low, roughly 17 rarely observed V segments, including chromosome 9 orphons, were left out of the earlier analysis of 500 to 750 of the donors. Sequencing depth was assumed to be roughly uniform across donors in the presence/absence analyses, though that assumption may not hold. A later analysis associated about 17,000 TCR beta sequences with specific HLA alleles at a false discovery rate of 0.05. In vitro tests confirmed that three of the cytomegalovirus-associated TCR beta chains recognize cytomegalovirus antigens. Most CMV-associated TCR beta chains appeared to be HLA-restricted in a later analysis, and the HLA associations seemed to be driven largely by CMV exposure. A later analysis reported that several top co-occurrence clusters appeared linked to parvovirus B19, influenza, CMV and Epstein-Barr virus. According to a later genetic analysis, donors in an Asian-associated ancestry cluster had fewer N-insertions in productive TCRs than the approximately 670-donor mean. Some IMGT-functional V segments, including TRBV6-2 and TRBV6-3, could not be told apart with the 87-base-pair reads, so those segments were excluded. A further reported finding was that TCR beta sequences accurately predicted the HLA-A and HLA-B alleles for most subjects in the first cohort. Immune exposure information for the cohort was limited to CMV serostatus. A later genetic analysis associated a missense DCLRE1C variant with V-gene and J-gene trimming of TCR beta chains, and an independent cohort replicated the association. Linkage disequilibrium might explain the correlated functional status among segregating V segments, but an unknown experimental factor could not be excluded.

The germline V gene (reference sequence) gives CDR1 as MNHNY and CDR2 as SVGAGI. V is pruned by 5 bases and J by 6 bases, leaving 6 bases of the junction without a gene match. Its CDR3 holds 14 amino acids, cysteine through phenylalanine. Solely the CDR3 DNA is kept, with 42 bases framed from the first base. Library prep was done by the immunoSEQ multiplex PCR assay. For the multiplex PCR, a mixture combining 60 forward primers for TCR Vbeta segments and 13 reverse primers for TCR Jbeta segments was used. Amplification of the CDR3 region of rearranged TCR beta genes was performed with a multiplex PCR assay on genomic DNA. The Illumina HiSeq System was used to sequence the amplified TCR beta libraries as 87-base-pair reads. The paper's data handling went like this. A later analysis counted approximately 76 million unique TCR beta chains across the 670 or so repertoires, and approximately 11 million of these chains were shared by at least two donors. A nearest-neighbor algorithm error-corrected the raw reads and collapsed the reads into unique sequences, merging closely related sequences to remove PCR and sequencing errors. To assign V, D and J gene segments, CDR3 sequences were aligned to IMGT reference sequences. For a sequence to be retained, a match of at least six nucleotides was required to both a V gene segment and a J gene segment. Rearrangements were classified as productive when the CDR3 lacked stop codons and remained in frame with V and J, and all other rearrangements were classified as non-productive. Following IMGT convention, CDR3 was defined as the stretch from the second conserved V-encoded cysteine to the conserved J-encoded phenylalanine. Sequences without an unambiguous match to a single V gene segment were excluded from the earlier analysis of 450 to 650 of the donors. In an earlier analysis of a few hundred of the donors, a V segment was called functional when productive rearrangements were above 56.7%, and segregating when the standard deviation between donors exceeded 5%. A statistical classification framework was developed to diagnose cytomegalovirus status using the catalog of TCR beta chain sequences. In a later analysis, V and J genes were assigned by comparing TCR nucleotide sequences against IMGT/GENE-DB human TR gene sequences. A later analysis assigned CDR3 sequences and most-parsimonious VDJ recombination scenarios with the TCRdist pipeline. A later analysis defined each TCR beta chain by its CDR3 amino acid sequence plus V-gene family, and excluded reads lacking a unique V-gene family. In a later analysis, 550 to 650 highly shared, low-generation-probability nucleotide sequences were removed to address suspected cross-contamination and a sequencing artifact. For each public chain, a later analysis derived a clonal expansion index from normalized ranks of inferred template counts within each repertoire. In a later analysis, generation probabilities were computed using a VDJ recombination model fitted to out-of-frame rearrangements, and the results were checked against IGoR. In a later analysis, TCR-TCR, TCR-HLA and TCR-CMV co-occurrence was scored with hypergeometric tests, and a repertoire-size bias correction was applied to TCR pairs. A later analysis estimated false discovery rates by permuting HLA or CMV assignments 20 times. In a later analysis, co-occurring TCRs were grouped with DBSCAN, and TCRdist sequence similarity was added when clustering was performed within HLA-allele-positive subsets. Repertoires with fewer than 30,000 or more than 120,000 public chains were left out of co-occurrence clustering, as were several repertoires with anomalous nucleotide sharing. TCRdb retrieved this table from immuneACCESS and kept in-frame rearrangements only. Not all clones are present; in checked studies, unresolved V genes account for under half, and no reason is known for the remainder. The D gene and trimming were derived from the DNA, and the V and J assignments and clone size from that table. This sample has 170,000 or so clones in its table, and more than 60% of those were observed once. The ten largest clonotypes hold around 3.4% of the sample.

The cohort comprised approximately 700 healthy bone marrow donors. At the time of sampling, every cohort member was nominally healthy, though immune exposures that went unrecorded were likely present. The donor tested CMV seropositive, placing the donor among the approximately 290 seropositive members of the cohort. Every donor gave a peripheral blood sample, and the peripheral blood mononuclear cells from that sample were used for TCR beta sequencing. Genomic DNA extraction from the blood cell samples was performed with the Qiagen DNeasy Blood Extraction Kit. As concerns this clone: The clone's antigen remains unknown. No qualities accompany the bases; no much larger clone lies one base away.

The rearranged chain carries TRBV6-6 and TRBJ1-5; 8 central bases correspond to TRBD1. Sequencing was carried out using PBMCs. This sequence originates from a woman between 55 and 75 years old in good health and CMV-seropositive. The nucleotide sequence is TGTGCCAGCAGTCCTGCAGGGGGCGGTCAGCCCCAGCATTTT. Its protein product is CASSPAGGGQPQHF.